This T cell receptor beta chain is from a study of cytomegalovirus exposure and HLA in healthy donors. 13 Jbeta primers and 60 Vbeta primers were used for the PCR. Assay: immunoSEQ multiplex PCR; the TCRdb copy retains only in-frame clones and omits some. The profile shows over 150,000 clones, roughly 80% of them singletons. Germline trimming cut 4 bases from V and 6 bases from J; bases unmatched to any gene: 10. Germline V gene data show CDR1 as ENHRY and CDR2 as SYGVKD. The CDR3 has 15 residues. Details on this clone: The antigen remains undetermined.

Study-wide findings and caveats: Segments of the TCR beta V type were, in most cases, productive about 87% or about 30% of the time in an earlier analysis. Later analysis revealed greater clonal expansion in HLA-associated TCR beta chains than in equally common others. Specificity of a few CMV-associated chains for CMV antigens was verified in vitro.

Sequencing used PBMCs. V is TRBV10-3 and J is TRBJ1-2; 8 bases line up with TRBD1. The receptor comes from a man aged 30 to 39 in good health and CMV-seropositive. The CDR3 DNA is TGTGCCATCAGTGGAGCCGGACAGGGAGTGGATGGCTACACCTTC. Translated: CAISGAGQGVDGYTF.